The T cell receptor (beta chain) described here comes from a study of OX40 agonist ivuxolimab in advanced cancers. V was cut by 3 bases and J by 6 bases, with 9 bases left in between. The germline gives CDR1 LNHDA, CDR2 SQIVND (reference sequence). The CDR3 is 13 residues long. Only a few counts were recorded for this clone. Here immunoSEQ multiplex PCR was the method, and the copy in TCRdb shows in-frame clones only, minus some. The table records more than 70,000 clones, under 95% of them present only once. The chain employs TRBV19 and TRBJ1-5; D is ambiguous. The specimen was CD4+ or CD8+ T cells sorted from blood, collected in a trial of the OX40 agonist ivuxolimab. The sequence derives from an adult with an advanced solid tumor such as melanoma, head and neck, liver or kidney cancer. Written as DNA, the CDR3 is TGTGCCAGTAGTATTTCCGAAGGTCAGCCCCAGCATTTT. Protein sequence: CASSISEGQPQHF.